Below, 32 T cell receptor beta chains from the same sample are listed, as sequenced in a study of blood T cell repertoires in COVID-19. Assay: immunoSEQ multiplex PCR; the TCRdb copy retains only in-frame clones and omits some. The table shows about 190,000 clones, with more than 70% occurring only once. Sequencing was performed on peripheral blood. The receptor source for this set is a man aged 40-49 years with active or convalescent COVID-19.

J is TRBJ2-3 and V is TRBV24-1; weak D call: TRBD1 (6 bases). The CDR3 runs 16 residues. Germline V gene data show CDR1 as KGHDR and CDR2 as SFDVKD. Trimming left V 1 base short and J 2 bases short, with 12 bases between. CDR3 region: CATSDLGGSDTDTQYF. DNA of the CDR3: TGTGCCACCAGTGATTTAGGGGGAAGTGACACAGATACGCAGTATTTT.

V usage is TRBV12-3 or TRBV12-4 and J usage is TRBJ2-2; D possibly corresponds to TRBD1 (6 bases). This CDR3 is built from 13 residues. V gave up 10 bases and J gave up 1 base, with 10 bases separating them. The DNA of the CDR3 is TGTGCCACAAAGACAGGGAACACCGGGGAGCTGTTTTTT. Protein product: CATKTGNTGELFF.

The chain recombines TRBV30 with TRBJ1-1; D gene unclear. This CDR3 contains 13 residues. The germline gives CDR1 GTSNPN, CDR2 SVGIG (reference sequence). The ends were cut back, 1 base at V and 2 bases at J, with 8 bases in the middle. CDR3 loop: CAWSAAGNTEAFF. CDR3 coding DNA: TGTGCCTGGAGTGCAGCAGGAAACACTGAAGCTTTCTTT.

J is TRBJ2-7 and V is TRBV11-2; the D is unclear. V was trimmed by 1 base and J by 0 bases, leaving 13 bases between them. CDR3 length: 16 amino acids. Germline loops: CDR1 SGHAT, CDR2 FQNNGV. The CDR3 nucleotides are TGTGCCAGCAGCTTAGTAACGTACAGCAACTCCTACGAGCAGTACTTC. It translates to CASSLVTYSNSYEQYF.

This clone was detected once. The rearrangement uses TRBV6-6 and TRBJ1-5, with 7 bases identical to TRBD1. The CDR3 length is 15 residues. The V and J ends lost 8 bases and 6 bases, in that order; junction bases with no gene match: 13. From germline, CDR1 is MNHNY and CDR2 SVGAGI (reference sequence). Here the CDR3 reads CASCPLRGGGQPQHF. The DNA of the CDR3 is TGTGCCAGCTGCCCTCTAAGAGGGGGCGGTCAGCCCCAGCATTTT.

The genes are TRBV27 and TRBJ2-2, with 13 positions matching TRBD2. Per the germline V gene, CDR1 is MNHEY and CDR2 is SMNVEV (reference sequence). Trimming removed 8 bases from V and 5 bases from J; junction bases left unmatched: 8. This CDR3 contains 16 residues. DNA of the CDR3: TGTGCCAGCTTTTTTAGGGGACTAGCGGGGACCGGGGAGCTGTTTTTT. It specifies CASFFRGLAGTGELFF.

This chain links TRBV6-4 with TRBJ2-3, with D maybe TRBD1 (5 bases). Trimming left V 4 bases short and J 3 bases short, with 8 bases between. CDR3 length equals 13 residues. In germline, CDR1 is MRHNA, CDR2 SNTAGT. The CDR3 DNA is TGTGCCAGCAGTGCTGGGGCTACAGATACGCAGTATTTT. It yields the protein CASSAGATDTQYF.

The chain's CDR3 is CASSWTSGGAGSYEQYF. Here the CDR3 DNA reads TGTGCCAGCAGCTGGACTAGCGGGGGGGCGGGCTCCTACGAGCAGTACTTC. The chain joins TRBV7-2 to TRBJ2-7, with 15 bases aligning to TRBD2. V was pared by 4 bases and J by 0 bases, with 4 bases of the junction left unmatched. The V gene's germline CDR1 is SGHTA and CDR2 FQGNSA. This CDR3 spans 17 amino acids.

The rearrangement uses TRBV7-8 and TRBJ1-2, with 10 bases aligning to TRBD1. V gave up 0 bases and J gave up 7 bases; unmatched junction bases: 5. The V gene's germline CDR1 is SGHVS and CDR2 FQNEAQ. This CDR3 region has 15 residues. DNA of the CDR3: TGTGCCAGCAGCTTAGCGGGACAGGGGAATGGTGGCTACACCTTC. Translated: CASSLAGQGNGGYTF.

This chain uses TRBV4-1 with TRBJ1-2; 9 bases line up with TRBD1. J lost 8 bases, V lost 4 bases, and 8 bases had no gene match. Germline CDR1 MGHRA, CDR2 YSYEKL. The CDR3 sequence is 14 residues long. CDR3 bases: TGCGCCAGCAGCCCGAGGGACAGGGATCGGGGCTACACCTTC. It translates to CASSPRDRDRGYTF.

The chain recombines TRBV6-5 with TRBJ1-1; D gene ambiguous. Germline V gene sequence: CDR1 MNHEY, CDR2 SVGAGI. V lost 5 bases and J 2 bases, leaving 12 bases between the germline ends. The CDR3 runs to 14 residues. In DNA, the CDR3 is TGTGCCAGCAGTACAACTGCAGGTAACACTGAAGCTTTCTTT. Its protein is CASSTTAGNTEAFF.

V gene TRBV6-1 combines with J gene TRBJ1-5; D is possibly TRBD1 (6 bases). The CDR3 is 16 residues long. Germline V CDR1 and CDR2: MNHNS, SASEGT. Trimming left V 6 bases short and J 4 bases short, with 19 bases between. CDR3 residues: CASREQGRVGNQPQHF. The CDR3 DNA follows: TGTGCCAGCAGAGAACAGGGAAGAGTTGGAAATCAGCCCCAGCATTTT.

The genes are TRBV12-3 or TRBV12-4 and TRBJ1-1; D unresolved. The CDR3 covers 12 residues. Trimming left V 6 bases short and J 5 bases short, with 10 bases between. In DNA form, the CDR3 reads TGTGCCAGCAGCAGACTAGGGACTGAAGCTTTCTTT. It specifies CASSRLGTEAFF.

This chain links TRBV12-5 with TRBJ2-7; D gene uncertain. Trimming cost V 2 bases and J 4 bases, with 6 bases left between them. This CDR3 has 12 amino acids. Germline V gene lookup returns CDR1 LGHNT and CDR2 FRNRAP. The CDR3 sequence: CASGLSGYEQYF. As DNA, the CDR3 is TGTGCTAGTGGTTTGTCGGGTTACGAGCAGTACTTC.

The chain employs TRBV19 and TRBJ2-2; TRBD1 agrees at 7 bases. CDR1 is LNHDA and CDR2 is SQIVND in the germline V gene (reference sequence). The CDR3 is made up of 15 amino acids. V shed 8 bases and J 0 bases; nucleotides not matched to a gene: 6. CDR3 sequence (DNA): TGTGCCAGTTCCGGGACAGATACGAACACCGGGGAGCTGTTTTTT. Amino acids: CASSGTDTNTGELFF.

This CDR3 reads CASSLDRGGSSYNSPLHF. DNA for the CDR3: TGTGCCAGCAGCTTAGATCGCGGGGGAAGCTCCTATAATTCACCCCTCCACTTT. The chain couples TRBV7-2 to TRBJ1-6, with TRBD1 as a possible D gene (5 bases). Germline V CDR1 and CDR2: SGHTA, FQGNSA. Trimming took 1 base from V and 0 from J, leaving 13 bases between them. The CDR3 covers 18 residues.

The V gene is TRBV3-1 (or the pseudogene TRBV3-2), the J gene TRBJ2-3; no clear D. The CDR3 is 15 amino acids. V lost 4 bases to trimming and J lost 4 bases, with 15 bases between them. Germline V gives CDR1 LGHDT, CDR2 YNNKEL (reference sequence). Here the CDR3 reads CASSLLLSPADTQYF. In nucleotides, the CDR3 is TGTGCCAGCAGCCTACTCCTTTCCCCCGCAGATACGCAGTATTTT.

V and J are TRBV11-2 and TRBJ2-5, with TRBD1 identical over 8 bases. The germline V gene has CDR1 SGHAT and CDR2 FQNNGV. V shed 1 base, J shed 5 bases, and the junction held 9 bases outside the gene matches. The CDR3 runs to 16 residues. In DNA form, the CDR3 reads TGTGCCAGCAGCTTAGTCGGCAGGGGGCAGGGCGAGACCCAGTACTTC. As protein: CASSLVGRGQGETQYF.

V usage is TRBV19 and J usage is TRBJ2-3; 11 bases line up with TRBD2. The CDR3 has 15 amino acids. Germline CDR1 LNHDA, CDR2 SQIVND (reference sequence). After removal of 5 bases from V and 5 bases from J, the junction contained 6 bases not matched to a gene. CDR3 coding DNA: TGTGCCAGTAGTCTGGGACTAGCGGTAGGAGATACGCAGTATTTT. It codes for CASSLGLAVGDTQYF.

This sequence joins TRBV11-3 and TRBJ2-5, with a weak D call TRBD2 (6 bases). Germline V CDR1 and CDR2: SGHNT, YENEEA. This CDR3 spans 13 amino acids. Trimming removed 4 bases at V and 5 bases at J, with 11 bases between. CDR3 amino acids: CASSSLARETQYF. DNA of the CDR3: TGTGCCAGCAGCTCCCTAGCGCGGGAGACCCAGTACTTC.

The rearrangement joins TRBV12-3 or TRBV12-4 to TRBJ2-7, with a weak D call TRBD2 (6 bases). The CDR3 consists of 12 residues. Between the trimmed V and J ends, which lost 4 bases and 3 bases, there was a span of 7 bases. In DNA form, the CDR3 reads TGTGCCAGCAGTTCGGACTACTACGAGCAGTACTTC. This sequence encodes CASSSDYYEQYF.

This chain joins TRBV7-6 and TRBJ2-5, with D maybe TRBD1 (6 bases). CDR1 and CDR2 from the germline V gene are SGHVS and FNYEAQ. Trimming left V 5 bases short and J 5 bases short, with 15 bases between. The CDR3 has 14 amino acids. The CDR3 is CASSPRTDGETQYF. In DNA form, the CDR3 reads TGTGCCAGCAGCCCAAGGACAGATGGGGAGACCCAGTACTTC.

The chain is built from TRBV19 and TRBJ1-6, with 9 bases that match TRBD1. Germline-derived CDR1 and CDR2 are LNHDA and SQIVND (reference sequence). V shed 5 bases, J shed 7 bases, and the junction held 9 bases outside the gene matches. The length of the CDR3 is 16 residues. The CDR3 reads CASSFTGGAGNSPLHF. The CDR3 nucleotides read TGTGCCAGTAGTTTTACAGGGGGCGCCGGAAATTCACCCCTCCACTTT.

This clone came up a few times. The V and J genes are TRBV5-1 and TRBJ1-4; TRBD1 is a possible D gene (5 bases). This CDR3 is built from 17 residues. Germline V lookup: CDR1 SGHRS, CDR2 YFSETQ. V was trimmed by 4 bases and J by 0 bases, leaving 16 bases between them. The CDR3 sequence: CASSRGSGGTTNEKLFF. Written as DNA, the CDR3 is TGCGCCAGCAGCCGAGGGTCCGGGGGTACAACTAATGAAAAACTGTTTTTT.

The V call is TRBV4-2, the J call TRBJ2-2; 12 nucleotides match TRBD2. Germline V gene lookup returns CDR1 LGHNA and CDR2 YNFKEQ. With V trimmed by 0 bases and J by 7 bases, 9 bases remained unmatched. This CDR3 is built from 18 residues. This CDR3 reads CASSQEPSGGAGGGELFF. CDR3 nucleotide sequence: TGTGCCAGCAGCCAAGAGCCTAGCGGGGGGGCCGGTGGCGGGGAGCTGTTTTTT.

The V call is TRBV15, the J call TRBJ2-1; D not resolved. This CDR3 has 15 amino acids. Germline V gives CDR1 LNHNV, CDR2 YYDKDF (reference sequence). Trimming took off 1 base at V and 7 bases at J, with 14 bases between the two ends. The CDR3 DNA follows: TGTGCCACCAGCAGAGCCGGGTTAGGTAATAATGAGCAGTTCTTC. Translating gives CATSRAGLGNNEQFF.

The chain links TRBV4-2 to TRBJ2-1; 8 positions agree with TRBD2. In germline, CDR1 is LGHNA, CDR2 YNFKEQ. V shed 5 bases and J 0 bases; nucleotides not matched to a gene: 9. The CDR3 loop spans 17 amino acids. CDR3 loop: CASSGNSGESSYNEQFF. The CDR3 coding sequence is TGTGCCAGCAGCGGAAATAGCGGGGAAAGCTCCTACAATGAGCAGTTCTTC.

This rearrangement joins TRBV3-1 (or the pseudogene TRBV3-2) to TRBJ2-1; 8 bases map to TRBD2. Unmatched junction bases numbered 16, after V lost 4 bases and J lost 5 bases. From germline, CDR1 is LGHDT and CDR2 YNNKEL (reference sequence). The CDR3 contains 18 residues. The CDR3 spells CASSPLTSGPRRNNEQFF. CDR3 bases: TGTGCCAGCAGCCCCCTTACTAGCGGCCCTAGGCGGAACAATGAGCAGTTCTTC.

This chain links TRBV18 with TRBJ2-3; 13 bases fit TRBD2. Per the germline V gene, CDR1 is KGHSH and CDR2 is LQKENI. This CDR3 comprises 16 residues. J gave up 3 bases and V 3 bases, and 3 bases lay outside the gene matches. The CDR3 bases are TGTGCCAGCTCACCTCGGACTAGCGGGAGTACAGATACGCAGTATTTT. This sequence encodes CASSPRTSGSTDTQYF.

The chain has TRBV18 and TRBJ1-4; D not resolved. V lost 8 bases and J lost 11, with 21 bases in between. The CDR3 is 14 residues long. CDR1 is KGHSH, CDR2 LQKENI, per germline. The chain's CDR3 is CASASTGISDKLFF. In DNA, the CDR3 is TGTGCCAGCGCAAGTACGGGGATTTCGGATAAACTGTTTTTT.

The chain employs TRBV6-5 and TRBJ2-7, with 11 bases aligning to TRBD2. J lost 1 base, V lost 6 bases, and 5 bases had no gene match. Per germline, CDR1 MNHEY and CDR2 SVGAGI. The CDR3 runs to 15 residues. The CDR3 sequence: CASSLTSGSSYEQYF. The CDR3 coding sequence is TGTGCCAGCAGCCTTACTAGCGGGAGTTCCTACGAGCAGTACTTC.

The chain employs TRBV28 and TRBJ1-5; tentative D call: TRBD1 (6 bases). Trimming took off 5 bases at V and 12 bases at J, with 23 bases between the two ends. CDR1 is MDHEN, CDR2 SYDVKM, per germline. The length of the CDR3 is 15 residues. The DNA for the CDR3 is TGTGCCAGCAGTAGCGGACAGATAGGAGCCAGCGTCCAGCATTTT. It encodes CASSSGQIGASVQHF.